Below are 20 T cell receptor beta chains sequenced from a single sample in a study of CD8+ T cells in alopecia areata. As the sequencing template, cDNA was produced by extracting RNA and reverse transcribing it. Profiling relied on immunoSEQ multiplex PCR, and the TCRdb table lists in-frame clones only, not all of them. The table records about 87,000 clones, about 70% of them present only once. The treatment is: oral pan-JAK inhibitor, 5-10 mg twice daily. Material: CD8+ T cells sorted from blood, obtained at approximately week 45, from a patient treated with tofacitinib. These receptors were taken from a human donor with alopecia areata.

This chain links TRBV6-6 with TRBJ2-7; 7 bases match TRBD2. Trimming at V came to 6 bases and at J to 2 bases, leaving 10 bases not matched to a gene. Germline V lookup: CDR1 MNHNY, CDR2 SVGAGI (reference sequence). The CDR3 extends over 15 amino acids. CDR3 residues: CASSPGAGEPYEQYF. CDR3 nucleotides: TGTGCCAGCAGCCCAGGTGCGGGGGAACCCTACGAGCAGTACTTC.

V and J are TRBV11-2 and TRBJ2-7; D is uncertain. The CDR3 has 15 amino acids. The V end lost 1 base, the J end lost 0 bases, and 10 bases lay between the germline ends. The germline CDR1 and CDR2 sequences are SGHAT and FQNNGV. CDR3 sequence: CASSLGGRVSYEQYF. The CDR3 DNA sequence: TGTGCCAGCAGCTTAGGTGGCCGGGTCTCCTACGAGCAGTACTTC.

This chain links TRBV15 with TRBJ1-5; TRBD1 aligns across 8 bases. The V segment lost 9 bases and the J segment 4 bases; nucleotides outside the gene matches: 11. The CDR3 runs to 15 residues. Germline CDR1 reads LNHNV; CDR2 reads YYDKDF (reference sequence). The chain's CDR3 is CATQKGTGKNQPQHF. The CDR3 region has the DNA TGTGCCACACAAAAAGGGACAGGAAAAAATCAGCCCCAGCATTTT.

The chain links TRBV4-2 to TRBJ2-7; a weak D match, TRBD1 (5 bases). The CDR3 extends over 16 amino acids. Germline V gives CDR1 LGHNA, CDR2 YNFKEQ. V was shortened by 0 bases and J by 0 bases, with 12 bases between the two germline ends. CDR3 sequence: CASSQESGNPSYEQYF. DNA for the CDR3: TGTGCCAGCAGCCAAGAATCAGGGAACCCCTCCTACGAGCAGTACTTC.

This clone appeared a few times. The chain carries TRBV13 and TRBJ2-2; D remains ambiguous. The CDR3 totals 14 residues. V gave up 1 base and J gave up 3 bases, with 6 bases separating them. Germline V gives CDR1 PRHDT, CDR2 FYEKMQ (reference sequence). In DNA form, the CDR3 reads TGTGCCAGCAGCTTAGAAGGCTACACCGGGGAGCTGTTTTTT. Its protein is CASSLEGYTGELFF.

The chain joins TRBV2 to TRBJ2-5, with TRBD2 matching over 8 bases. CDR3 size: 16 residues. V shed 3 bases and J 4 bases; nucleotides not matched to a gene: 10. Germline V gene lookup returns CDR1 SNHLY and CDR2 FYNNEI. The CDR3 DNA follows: TGTGCCAGCAGTGACGTGCTAGCGGGCTCCACAGAGACCCAGTACTTC. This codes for CASSDVLAGSTETQYF.

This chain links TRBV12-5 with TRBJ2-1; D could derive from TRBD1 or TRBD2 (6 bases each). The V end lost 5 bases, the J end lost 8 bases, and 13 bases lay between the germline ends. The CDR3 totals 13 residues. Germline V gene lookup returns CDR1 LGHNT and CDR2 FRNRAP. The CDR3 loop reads CASGTKGGDEQFF. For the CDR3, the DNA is TGTGCTAGTGGTACGAAGGGGGGAGATGAGCAGTTCTTC.

This CDR3 is CASSRDRGWEKLFF. The CDR3 nucleotides read TGTGCCAGTAGCCGGGACCGCGGTTGGGAAAAACTGTTTTTT. The rearrangement uses TRBV19 and TRBJ1-4, with D possibly TRBD1 on 5 matching bases. The CDR3 has 14 amino acids. Germline CDR1 reads LNHDA; CDR2 reads SQIVND (reference sequence). With 6 bases removed from V and 8 bases from J, the gap between germline ends came to 16 bases.

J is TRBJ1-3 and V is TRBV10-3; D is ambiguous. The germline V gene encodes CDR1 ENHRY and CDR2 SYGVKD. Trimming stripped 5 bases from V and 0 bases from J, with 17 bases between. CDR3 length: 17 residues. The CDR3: CAISPTSGLSSGNTIYF. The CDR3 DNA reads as TGTGCCATCAGTCCTACCTCTGGCCTTTCCTCTGGAAACACCATATATTTT.

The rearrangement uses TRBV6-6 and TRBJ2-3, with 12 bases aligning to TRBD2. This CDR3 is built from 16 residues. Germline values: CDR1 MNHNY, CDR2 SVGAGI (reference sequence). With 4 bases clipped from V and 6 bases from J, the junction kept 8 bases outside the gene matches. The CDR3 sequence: CASSSPTSGGFDTQYF. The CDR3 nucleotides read TGTGCCAGCAGTTCCCCCACTAGCGGGGGGTTCGATACGCAGTATTTT.

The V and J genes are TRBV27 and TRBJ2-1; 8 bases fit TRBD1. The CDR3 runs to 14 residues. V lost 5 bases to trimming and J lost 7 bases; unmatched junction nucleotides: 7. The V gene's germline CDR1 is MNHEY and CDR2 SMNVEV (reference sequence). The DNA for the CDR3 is TGTGCCAGCAGTACAATCAGGGGGCGGAATGAGCAGTTCTTC. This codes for CASSTIRGRNEQFF.

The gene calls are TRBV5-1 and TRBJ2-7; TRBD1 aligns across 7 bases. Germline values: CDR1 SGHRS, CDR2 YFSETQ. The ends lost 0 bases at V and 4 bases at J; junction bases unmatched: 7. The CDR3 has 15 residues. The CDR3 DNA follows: TGCGCCAGCAGCTTGGTGGCAGGGGGTAGTTACGAGCAGTACTTC. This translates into CASSLVAGGSYEQYF.

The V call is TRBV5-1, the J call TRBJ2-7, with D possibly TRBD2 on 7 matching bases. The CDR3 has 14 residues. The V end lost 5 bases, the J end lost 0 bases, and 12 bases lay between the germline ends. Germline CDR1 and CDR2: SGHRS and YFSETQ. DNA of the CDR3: TGCGCCAGCAGTCCGGGGGGCACCTCCTACGAGCAGTACTTC. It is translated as CASSPGGTSYEQYF.

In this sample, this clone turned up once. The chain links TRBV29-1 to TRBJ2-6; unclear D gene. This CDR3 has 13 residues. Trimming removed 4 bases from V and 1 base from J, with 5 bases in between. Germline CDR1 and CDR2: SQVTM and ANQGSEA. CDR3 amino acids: CSVVRSGANVLTF. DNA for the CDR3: TGCAGCGTTGTACGGTCTGGGGCCAACGTCCTGACTTTC. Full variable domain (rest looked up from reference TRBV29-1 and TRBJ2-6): SAVISQKPSRDICQRGTSLTIQCQVDSQVTMMFWYRQQPGQSLTLIATANQGSEATYESGFVIDKFPISRPNLTFSTLTVSNMSPEDSSIYLCSVVRSGANVLTFGAGSRLTVL.

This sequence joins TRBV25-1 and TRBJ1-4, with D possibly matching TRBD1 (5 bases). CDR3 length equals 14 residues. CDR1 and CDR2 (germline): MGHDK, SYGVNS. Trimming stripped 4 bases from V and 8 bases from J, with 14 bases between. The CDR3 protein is CASSAGTGREKLFF. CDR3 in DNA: TGTGCCAGCAGTGCGGGGACGGGGCGCGAAAAACTGTTTTTT.

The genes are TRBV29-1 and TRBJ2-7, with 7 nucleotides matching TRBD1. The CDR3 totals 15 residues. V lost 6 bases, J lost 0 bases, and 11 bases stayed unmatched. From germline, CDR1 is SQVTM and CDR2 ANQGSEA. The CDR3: CSVTGQSDGSYEQYF. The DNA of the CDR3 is TGCAGCGTCACGGGACAGAGCGATGGCTCCTACGAGCAGTACTTC.

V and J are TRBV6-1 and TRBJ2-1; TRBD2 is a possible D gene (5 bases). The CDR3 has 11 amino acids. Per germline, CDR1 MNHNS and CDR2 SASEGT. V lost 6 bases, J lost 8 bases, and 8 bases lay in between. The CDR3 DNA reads TGTGCCAGCAGGGAGGAGTATGAGCAGTTCTTC. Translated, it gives CASREEYEQFF.

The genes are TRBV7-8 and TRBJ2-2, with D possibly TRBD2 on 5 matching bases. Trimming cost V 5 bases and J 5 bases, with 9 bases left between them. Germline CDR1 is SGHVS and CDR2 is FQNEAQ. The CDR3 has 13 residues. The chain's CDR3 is CASSTKRTGELFF. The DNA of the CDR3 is TGTGCCAGCAGCACGAAGCGGACCGGGGAGCTGTTTTTT.

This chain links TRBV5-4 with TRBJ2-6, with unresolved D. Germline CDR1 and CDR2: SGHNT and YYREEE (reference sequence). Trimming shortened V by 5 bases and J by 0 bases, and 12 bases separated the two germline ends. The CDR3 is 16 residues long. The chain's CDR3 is CASSSDGRSGANVLTF. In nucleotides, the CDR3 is TGTGCCAGCAGTTCCGACGGTCGCTCTGGGGCCAACGTCCTGACTTTC.

CDR3 nucleotides: TGCAGCGTCCGGGGACCCCTCCTGGGGGGCTACACCTTC. Its protein is CSVRGPLLGGYTF. The chain has TRBV29-1 and TRBJ1-2; D possibly corresponds to TRBD1 (5 bases). The CDR3 covers 13 residues. V was clipped by 6 bases and J by 8 bases, with 19 bases between them. Germline CDR1 is SQVTM and CDR2 is ANQGSEA.